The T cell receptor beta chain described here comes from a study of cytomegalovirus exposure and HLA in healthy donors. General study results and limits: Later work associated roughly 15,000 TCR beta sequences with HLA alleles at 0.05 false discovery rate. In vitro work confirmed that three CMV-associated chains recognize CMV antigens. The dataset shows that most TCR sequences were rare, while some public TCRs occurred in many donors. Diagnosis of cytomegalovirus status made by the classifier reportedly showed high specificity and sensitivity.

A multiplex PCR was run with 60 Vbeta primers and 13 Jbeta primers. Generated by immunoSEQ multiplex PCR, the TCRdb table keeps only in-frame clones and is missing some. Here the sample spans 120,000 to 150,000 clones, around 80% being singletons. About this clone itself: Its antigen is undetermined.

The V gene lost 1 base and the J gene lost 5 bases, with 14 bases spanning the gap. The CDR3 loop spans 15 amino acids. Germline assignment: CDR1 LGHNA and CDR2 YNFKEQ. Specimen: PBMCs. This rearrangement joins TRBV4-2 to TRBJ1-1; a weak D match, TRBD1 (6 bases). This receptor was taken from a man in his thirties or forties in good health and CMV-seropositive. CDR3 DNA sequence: TGTGCCAGCAGCCAAGCCCTGGACAGACAGACTGAAGCTTTCTTT. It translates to CASSQALDRQTEAFF.